One sample yielded the 25 T cell receptor beta chains listed below, sequenced in a study of T cells after yellow fever vaccination. From the 5' RACE reads, TCRdb called clonotypes with MiXCR, one entry per CDR3 protein. This table has under 550,000 distinct CDR3 sequences, about a fifth appearing once. The starting material was PBMCs, obtained about 20 days after the first yellow fever vaccination. All receptors derive from a man in his late teens or twenties who received the YFV17D yellow fever vaccine.

The J gene is TRBJ2-3, the V gene TRBV15, with D tentatively TRBD2 (6 bases). CDR1 and CDR2 from the germline V gene are LNHNV and YYDKDF (reference sequence). The CDR3 is 16 amino acids. V lost 0 bases and J 4 bases, leaving 14 bases between the germline ends. CDR3 sequence (DNA): TGTGCCACCAGCAGAGATCATGGCGGGGACGCAGATACGCAGTATTTT. It codes for CATSRDHGGDADTQYF. The full variable domain, in which reference TRBV15 and TRBJ2-3 provide the parts outside the CDR3, is DAMVIQNPRYQVTQFGKPVTLSCSQTLNHNVMYWYQQKSSQAPKLLFHYYDKDFNNEADTPDNFQSRRPNTSFCFLDIRSPGLGDTAMYLCATSRDHGGDADTQYFGPGTRLTVL.

This rearrangement joins TRBV5-4 to TRBJ2-2; D gene ambiguous. Germline-derived CDR1 and CDR2 are SGHNT and YYREEE (reference sequence). CDR3 length equals 12 residues. Deletions cut 4 bases from V and 7 bases from J, with 8 bases between. In DNA, the CDR3 is TGTGCCAGCAGCGTCTACGGCGGGGAGCTGTTTTTT. Protein product: CASSVYGGELFF.

V and J are TRBV12-3 or TRBV12-4 and TRBJ1-5, with D unresolved. The CDR3 is made up of 12 amino acids. V was shortened by 8 bases and J by 7 bases, with 12 bases between the two germline ends. The CDR3 region has the DNA TGTGCCAGCTCTGGGTTAGGGCAGCCCCAGCATTTT. Amino acid sequence: CASSGLGQPQHF.

The genes are TRBV6-2 or TRBV6-3 and TRBJ2-1, with a weak D call TRBD2 (6 bases). Trimming removed 2 bases at V and 5 bases at J, with 19 bases between. This CDR3 is built from 17 residues. Germline-derived CDR1 and CDR2 are MNHEY and SVGEGT. The CDR3 reads CASSYPPGNRLDNEQFF. The CDR3 bases are TGTGCCAGCAGTTACCCCCCGGGTAACAGACTAGACAATGAGCAGTTCTTC.

The chain has TRBV7-9 and TRBJ1-1; 7 bases fit TRBD1. V lost 4 bases, J lost 4 bases, and 6 bases stayed unmatched. The V gene's germline CDR1 is SEHNR and CDR2 FQNEAQ (reference sequence). The CDR3 is made up of 14 amino acids. CDR3 in DNA: TGTGCCAGCAGCTGGGGCACAGGGGTCACTGAAGCTTTCTTT. Translation gives CASSWGTGVTEAFF.

The chain combines TRBV7-9 with TRBJ1-4; D gene uncertain. Looked up from germline, CDR1 is SEHNR and CDR2 is FQNEAQ (reference sequence). The CDR3 loop spans 14 amino acids. The V end was cut by 1 base, the J end by 8 bases, with 11 bases between. CDR3 loop: CASSLGVAEEKLFF. The CDR3 coding sequence is TGTGCCAGCAGCTTAGGGGTAGCGGAAGAAAAACTGTTTTTT. Full variable domain (missing parts from reference TRBV7-9 and TRBJ1-4): DTGVSQNPRHKITKRGQNVTFRCDPISEHNRLYWYRQTLGQGPEFLTYFQNEAQLEKSRLLSDRFSAERPKGSFSTLEIQRTEQGDSAMYLCASSLGVAEEKLFFGSGTQLSVL.

This clonotype occurred many times. This chain uses TRBV4-1 with TRBJ2-4; 8 bases fit TRBD1. The CDR3 runs to 15 residues. Germline CDR1 MGHRA, CDR2 YSYEKL. Trimming removed 1 base from V and 2 bases from J; junction bases left unmatched: 1. For the CDR3, the DNA is TGCGCCAGCAGCCAAGGACAGGGGACCAAAAACATTCAGTACTTC. Protein: CASSQGQGTKNIQYF.

This clonotype was detected only a few times. This chain joins TRBV5-5 and TRBJ2-1; D unclear. Trimming cost V 5 bases and J 4 bases, with 13 bases left between them. The CDR3 is 14 amino acids. The germline V gene encodes CDR1 SGHKS and CDR2 YYEKEE (reference sequence). The CDR3 DNA is TGTGCCAGCAGTGCGAGCCGACCTTACAATGAGCAGTTCTTC. This translates into CASSASRPYNEQFF.

The CDR3 sequence: CASSLTGTPKIYEQYF. In nucleotides, the CDR3 is TGTGCCAGCAGTTTGACCGGGACACCTAAAATCTACGAGCAGTACTTC. This chain joins TRBV27 and TRBJ2-7; perhaps TRBD1 as D (6 bases). Looked up from germline, CDR1 is MNHEY and CDR2 is SMNVEV (reference sequence). The ends were cut back, 3 bases at V and 3 bases at J, with 18 bases in the middle. The CDR3 extends over 16 amino acids.

This chain connects TRBV4-1 to TRBJ2-6; D uncertain. V was pared by 4 bases and J by 2 bases, with 12 bases between. The CDR3 contains 16 residues. From germline, CDR1 is MGHRA and CDR2 YSYEKL. CDR3 residues: CASSPGRWTGANVLTF. CDR3 sequence (DNA): TGCGCCAGCAGCCCGGGCAGGTGGACTGGGGCCAACGTCCTGACTTTC.

This chain links TRBV20-1 with TRBJ2-5, with D tentatively TRBD1 (5 bases). The V end was cut by 0 bases, the J end by 9 bases, with 17 bases between. CDR1 and CDR2 from the germline V gene are DFQATT and SNEGSKA (reference sequence). The CDR3 length is 14 residues. CDR3 DNA sequence: TGCAGTGCTAGAGATCCAGGCGTGTGGGGCGCCCAGTACTTC. It encodes CSARDPGVWGAQYF.

The chain is built from TRBV19 and TRBJ1-5; possible D gene TRBD1, 5 bases. Trimming left V 7 bases short and J 0 bases short, with 19 bases between. The CDR3 sequence is 17 residues long. Germline V CDR1 and CDR2: LNHDA, SQIVND (reference sequence). The CDR3 region is CASTDTQQSTSNQPQHF. CDR3 nucleotides: TGTGCCAGTACGGACACTCAACAGTCCACTAGCAATCAGCCCCAGCATTTT.

V gene TRBV4-3 combines with J gene TRBJ2-5; possibly TRBD2 for D (5 bases). CDR1 is LGHNA, CDR2 YSLEER, per germline. V lost 3 bases to trimming and J lost 6 bases, with 14 bases between them. CDR3 length equals 14 residues. CDR3 DNA: TGCGCCAGCAGCCATGCCGGGCTCGGGAAGACCCAGTACTTC. It is translated as CASSHAGLGKTQYF.

This clonotype has ten or more counts. The chain uses TRBV29-1 and TRBJ1-2, with D possibly TRBD1 on 5 matching bases. Trimming stripped 7 bases from V and 1 base from J, with 7 bases between. The CDR3 spans 11 residues. The germline CDR1 and CDR2 sequences are SQVTM and ANQGSEA. DNA of the CDR3: TGCAGCGCGACAGTTAACTATGGCTACACCTTC. Amino acid sequence: CSATVNYGYTF. Complete variable domain (other parts from reference TRBV29-1 and TRBJ1-2): SAVISQKPSRDICQRGTSLTIQCQVDSQVTMMFWYRQQPGQSLTLIATANQGSEATYESGFVIDKFPISRPNLTFSTLTVSNMSPEDSSIYLCSATVNYGYTFGSGTRLTVV.

The chain carries TRBV5-1 and TRBJ2-3, with D uncertain. Per germline, CDR1 SGHRS and CDR2 YFSETQ. The CDR3 length is 14 residues. Trimming took off 4 bases at V and 2 bases at J, with 11 bases between the two ends. The CDR3 DNA reads TGCGCCAGCAGCCCCCGGGCAGACACAGATACGCAGTATTTT. It yields the protein CASSPRADTDTQYF.

There are a few counts of this clonotype. This chain's CDR3 is CASNRGLTYEQYF. The CDR3 DNA reads TGTGCCAGCAACCGGGGACTAACCTACGAGCAGTACTTC. The gene calls are TRBV12-3 or TRBV12-4 and TRBJ2-7, with 7 bases identical to TRBD2. This CDR3 contains 13 residues. Germline trimming cut 7 bases from V and 2 bases from J; bases unmatched to any gene: 5.

This clonotype was recorded once. This chain links TRBV5-1 with TRBJ2-3; D could derive from TRBD1 or TRBD2 (5 bases each). Germline-derived CDR1 and CDR2 are SGHRS and YFSETQ. This CDR3 region has 16 residues. The germline V and J ends were trimmed by 4 bases and 0 bases, with 15 bases remaining between them. CDR3 sequence (DNA): TGCGCCAGCAGCACGGGACGGGTCCTAAGCACAGATACGCAGTATTTT. Encoded protein: CASSTGRVLSTDTQYF.

V gene TRBV15 combines with J gene TRBJ2-3, with D tentatively TRBD1 (6 bases). From germline, CDR1 is LNHNV and CDR2 YYDKDF (reference sequence). The CDR3 covers 17 residues. V was cut by 0 bases and J by 2 bases, with 15 bases left in between. The CDR3 DNA sequence: TGTGCCACCAGCAGAGATCTGGGGGCGACTAACACAGATACGCAGTATTTT. Translation: CATSRDLGATNTDTQYF.

This clonotype came up a few times. The chain is built from TRBV7-9 and TRBJ2-5; D is undetermined. V was shortened by 5 bases and J by 5 bases, with 18 bases between the two germline ends. The CDR3 extends over 15 amino acids. Germline loops: CDR1 SEHNR, CDR2 FQNEAQ (reference sequence). For the CDR3, the DNA is TGTGCCAGCAGCGTTCCGGGCCGTCCAATGGAGACCCAGTACTTC. Residues: CASSVPGRPMETQYF.

The CDR3, as DNA: TGTGCCAGCAGTTATACACAGGGTTTCTATGGCTACACCTTC. The encoded protein is CASSYTQGFYGYTF. The rearrangement links TRBV6-5 to TRBJ1-2; possible D gene TRBD1, 6 bases. The V end lost 3 bases, the J end lost 4 bases, and 12 bases lay between the germline ends. Germline V gene sequence: CDR1 MNHEY, CDR2 SVGAGI. CDR3 length: 14 amino acids.

The chain employs TRBV27 and TRBJ2-7, with 7 bases fitting TRBD1. Germline V gene lookup returns CDR1 MNHEY and CDR2 SMNVEV (reference sequence). With V trimmed by 0 bases and J by 5 bases, 10 bases remained unmatched. CDR3 length equals 16 residues. The CDR3 is CASSLSIPGGSHEQYF. The CDR3 DNA reads as TGTGCCAGCAGTTTATCGATTCCAGGGGGTAGCCACGAGCAGTACTTC.

The chain has TRBV3-1 and TRBJ2-2; D possibly corresponds to TRBD1 (6 bases). CDR1 LGHDT and CDR2 YNNKEL come from the germline V gene (reference sequence). The germline V and J ends were trimmed by 2 bases and 6 bases, with 10 bases remaining between them. This CDR3 region has 14 residues. The CDR3: CASSQLGGPGELFF. The CDR3 DNA reads TGTGCCAGCAGCCAATTAGGGGGACCCGGGGAGCTGTTTTTT.

The chain combines TRBV5-1 with TRBJ2-3, with TRBD1 identical over 8 bases. With 4 bases clipped from V and 7 bases from J, the junction kept 8 bases outside the gene matches. From germline, CDR1 is SGHRS and CDR2 YFSETQ. The CDR3 loop spans 14 amino acids. The CDR3 DNA reads TGCGCCAGCAGCCTCTGGACAGGGCCAAATACGCAGTATTTT. This translates into CASSLWTGPNTQYF.

This clonotype has a handful of counts. The chain carries TRBV7-9 and TRBJ2-7; tentatively, D is TRBD2 (5 bases). The CDR3 spans 16 residues. V dropped 0 bases and J dropped 1 base, with 13 bases sitting between them. Germline values: CDR1 SEHNR, CDR2 FQNEAQ (reference sequence). The CDR3 is CASSLAVGSHSYEQYF. Written as DNA, the CDR3 is TGTGCCAGCAGCTTAGCCGTTGGGAGCCATTCCTACGAGCAGTACTTC.

The chain uses TRBV9 and TRBJ2-5; TRBD2 is a possible D gene (6 bases). Trimming took 0 bases from V and 3 from J, leaving 12 bases between them. This CDR3 region has 15 residues. Germline CDR1 SGDLS, CDR2 YYNGEE. DNA of the CDR3: TGTGCCAGCAGCGTAGATGGCGGGGTTGAAGAGACCCAGTACTTC. This encodes CASSVDGGVEETQYF.